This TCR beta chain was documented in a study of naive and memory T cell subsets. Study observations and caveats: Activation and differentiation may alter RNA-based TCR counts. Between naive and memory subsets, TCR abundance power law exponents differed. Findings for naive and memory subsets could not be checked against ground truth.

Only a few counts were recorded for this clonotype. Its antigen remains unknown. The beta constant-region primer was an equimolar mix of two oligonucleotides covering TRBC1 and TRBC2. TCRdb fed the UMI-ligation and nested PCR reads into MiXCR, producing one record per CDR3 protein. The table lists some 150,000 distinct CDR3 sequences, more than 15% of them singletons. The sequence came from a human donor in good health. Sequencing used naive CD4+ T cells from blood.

The CDR3 nucleotides are TGTGCCAGCAGCTTAGACGGGGCCGGCACCGGGGAGCTGTTTTTT. Translated, it gives CASSLDGAGTGELFF. The chain couples TRBV11-1 to TRBJ2-2; D is perhaps TRBD1 or TRBD2 (5 bases each). The length of the CDR3 is 15 residues. Germline V gives CDR1 SGHAT, CDR2 FQDESV (reference sequence). V was trimmed by 1 base and J by 4 bases, leaving 10 bases between them.